This paragraph reports one T cell receptor (beta chain). What antigen it recognizes has not been identified. The sample holds no much larger clone one base away, and base qualities are not on file. The sample comes from a study of cytomegalovirus exposure and HLA in healthy donors (dated 2017 in TCRdb). A note on the overall study: According to an earlier analysis of 587 of the donors, about 180 million T cells yielded over 90 million unique TCR beta sequences and 276 Gb of sequence data. An early release that covered fewer than 750 HLA-typed donors contained approximately 300 gigabases of sequencing data and 85 million to 100 million unique TCR sequences. The genetic ancestry cluster associated with self-reported Caucasian donors included roughly four fifths of the roughly 360 genotyped donors. The study aimed to test whether cataloging public T cell receptors could reveal signatures of past pathogen exposure. The study profiled the T cell repertoires of about 720 subjects by immunosequencing and related them to cytomegalovirus serostatus. Along with the approximately 700-subject first cohort, a separate validation cohort of around 120 different subjects was used. The study combined high-throughput TCR immunosequencing, statistical association of individual TCRs with disease status, and machine learning to predict cytomegalovirus infection status. To study patterns of TCR occurrence, a later analysis re-analyzed previously published TCR beta repertoires from hundreds of donors and added high-resolution HLA genotyping. In the later analysis, no new phenotypic data were used to find candidate immune exposures; instead, reliance was placed on TCR beta sequences and their occurrence across donors. In an earlier analysis of about 590 of the donors, high-throughput TCR beta sequencing was used to judge whether each TCR beta V gene segment behaved as functional or pseudogenic. Donor age, sex, ethnicity and CMV serostatus were compiled alongside the repertoire data. A later genetic analysis took genome-wide SNP genotypes for about 65% of the 666 donors and used that subset as a discovery cohort. All discovery cohort repertoires had been generated on a single sequencing platform. HLA typing included class I and class II loci at four-digit resolution. The number of typed donors differed by locus: about 620-640 for A, B, C, DRB1 and DQB1; 522 for DQA1; approximately 600 for DPA1; and some 470 for DPB1. About five DR-DQ haplotypes were treated as single units for association and clustering because of strong linkage in the cohort. On average, 235,054 unique TCR beta nucleotide sequences were sequenced per donor among about 400 genotyped donors of the cohort, with roughly 20% of those sequences being non-productive.

Compared with germline, V lacks 4 bases and J lacks 4 bases; bases without a gene match: 5. The CDR3 measures 15 amino acids from cysteine to phenylalanine. Only the CDR3 DNA stays, 45 bases, in frame from base 1. Via the germline V gene, CDR1 is MNHNS and CDR2 SASEGT. In total, roughly 710 healthy bone marrow donors made up the cohort. Cohort members were all nominally healthy when sampled, although unrecorded immune exposures were likely present. The donor was CMV seronegative and belonged to the group of 350 or so seronegative cohort members. A peripheral blood sample was collected from each donor, and TCR beta sequencing was performed on peripheral blood mononuclear cells. The Qiagen DNeasy Blood Extraction Kit was used to extract genomic DNA from the blood cell samples. Library generation was performed with the immunoSEQ multiplex PCR assay. A mixture of 60 forward primers for TCR Vbeta segments and 13 reverse primers for TCR Jbeta segments was used in the multiplex PCR. A multiplex PCR assay on genomic DNA amplified the CDR3 region of rearranged TCR beta genes. The Illumina HiSeq System was used to sequence the amplified TCR beta libraries as 87-base-pair reads. The source study handled its data this way. Across the 700 or so repertoires, a later analysis counted tens of millions of unique TCR beta chains, some 11 million of which were shared by at least two donors. To remove PCR and sequencing errors, raw reads were error-corrected and collapsed into unique sequences using a nearest-neighbor algorithm that merged closely related sequences. To assign V, D and J gene segments, CDR3 sequences were aligned to IMGT reference sequences. Each retained sequence needed at least a six-nucleotide match to both a V gene segment and a J gene segment. A rearrangement was called productive if the CDR3 had no stop codons and remained in frame with V and J, and every other rearrangement was called non-productive. CDR3 was defined by IMGT convention, running from the second conserved V-encoded cysteine to the conserved J-encoded phenylalanine. The earlier analysis of more than 450 of the donors excluded sequences that lacked an unambiguous match to a single V gene segment. An earlier analysis of a few hundred of the donors called V segments functional above 56.7% productive rearrangements and segregating when the between-donor standard deviation exceeded 5%. A statistical classification framework was built for diagnosing cytomegalovirus status from the catalog of TCR beta chain sequences. A later analysis assigned V and J genes by comparing TCR nucleotide sequences with IMGT/GENE-DB human TR gene sequences. A later analysis assigned CDR3 sequences and most-parsimonious VDJ recombination scenarios with the TCRdist pipeline. A later analysis defined each TCR beta chain by its CDR3 amino acid sequence plus V-gene family, and excluded reads lacking a unique V-gene family. A later analysis removed 592 highly shared, low-generation-probability nucleotide sequences to deal with suspected cross-contamination and a sequencing artifact. A later analysis calculated a clonal expansion index for each public chain from normalized within-repertoire ranks of inferred template counts. A later analysis computed generation probabilities with a VDJ recombination model fitted to out-of-frame rearrangements, and checked the results against IGoR. In a later analysis, hypergeometric tests were used to score TCR-TCR, TCR-HLA and TCR-CMV co-occurrence, with a repertoire-size bias correction applied to TCR pairs. In a later analysis, false discovery rates were estimated by permuting HLA or CMV assignments 20 times. A later analysis grouped co-occurring TCRs with DBSCAN, adding TCRdist sequence similarity when clustering within HLA-allele-positive subsets. Co-occurrence clustering excluded repertoires with fewer than 30,000 or more than 120,000 public chains, plus five with anomalous nucleotide sharing. Here the immuneACCESS table is served through TCRdb, limited to in-frame sequences with V and J called. Missing clones are a known gap in these copies; in checked studies unresolved V genes cover under half, and the rest lacks a known reason. The V and J calls and the clone size are those of that table, but D and trimming were determined from the DNA. Within this sample are about 230,000 clones, with around 80% of them counted one time only. The top ten clones comprise over 0.5% of the sample.

What the study reported, not specific to this receptor: According to a later genetic analysis, donors in an Asian-associated ancestry cluster had fewer N-insertions in productive TCRs than the approximately 630-donor mean. It was suggested by the authors that the approach could potentially be generalized to other disease states and immunological phenotypes. Assigning TCR associations to individual alleles was difficult when HLA alleles, especially DR and DQ, strongly co-occurred. Immune exposure information for the cohort was limited to CMV serostatus. In vitro tests confirmed that a few of the cytomegalovirus-associated TCR beta chains recognize cytomegalovirus antigens. Compared with equally common non-associated chains, HLA-associated TCR beta chains in a later analysis were more clonally expanded and had lower generation probabilities. The study listed 164 TCR beta chains as associated with cytomegalovirus. According to a later analysis, TCR association rates differed among HLA loci, with DRB1 alleles showing the most associated TCRs and HLA-C alleles showing the fewest. Some IMGT-functional V segments, including TRBV6-2 and TRBV6-3, could not be distinguished by the 87-base-pair reads and were therefore excluded. Across donors, most TCR sequences were observed very rarely, whereas some public TCRs were present in many individuals. The earlier analysis of approximately 590 of the donors excluded some 15 rarely observed V segments, including chromosome 9 orphons, because counts were too low. An association between a missense DCLRE1C variant and V-gene and J-gene trimming of TCR beta chains was found in a later genetic analysis and replicated in an independent cohort. Correlated functional status among segregating V segments might reflect linkage disequilibrium, but an unknown experimental factor could not be ruled out. Broadly in line with IMGT annotations, most TCR beta V segments showed up in productive rearrangements about 90% or about 30% of the time in an earlier analysis of about 500 of the donors. Sequencing depth was assumed to be roughly uniform across donors in the presence/absence analyses, though that assumption may not hold. A further reported finding was that TCR beta sequences accurately predicted the HLA-A and HLA-B alleles for most subjects in the first cohort. Only TCR beta chains were sequenced in this cohort, and the absence of alpha or paired-chain data limited detectable features. Cytomegalovirus status was reported to be diagnosed by the classifier with high specificity and sensitivity in both the original and validation cohorts. A later analysis reported that several top co-occurrence clusters appeared linked to parvovirus B19, influenza, CMV and Epstein-Barr virus. Most CMV-associated TCR beta chains appeared to be HLA-restricted in a later analysis, and the HLA associations seemed to be driven largely by CMV exposure. A later analysis associated 16,951 TCR beta sequences with specific HLA alleles at a false discovery rate of 0.05. The sequencing pipeline was judged likely to have produced a cluster of highly shared sequence variants as a technical artifact. Because some donors lacked HLA typing at each locus, the association tests relied only on the typed subset.

This clonotype was sampled from a woman in her forties in good health and CMV-seronegative. The specimen was PBMCs. In this chain, TRBV6-1 is recombined with TRBJ1-5, and 9 bases in between align with TRBD1. The nucleotide sequence is TGTGCCAGCAGTGGAGGGGACAGGGAAAATCAGCCCCAGCATTTT. Translated, this gives CASSGGDRENQPQHF.